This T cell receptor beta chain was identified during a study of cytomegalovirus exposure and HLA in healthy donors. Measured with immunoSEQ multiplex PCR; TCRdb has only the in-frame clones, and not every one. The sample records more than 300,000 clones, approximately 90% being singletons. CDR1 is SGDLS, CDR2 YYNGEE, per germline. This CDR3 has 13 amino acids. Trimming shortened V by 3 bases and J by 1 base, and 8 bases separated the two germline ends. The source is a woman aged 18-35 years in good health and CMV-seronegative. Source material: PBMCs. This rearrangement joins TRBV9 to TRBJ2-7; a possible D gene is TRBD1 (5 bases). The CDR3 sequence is CASSDQGSYEQYF. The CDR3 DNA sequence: TGTGCCAGCAGCGACCAGGGATCCTACGAGCAGTACTTC.